The T cell receptor beta chain described here comes from a study of cytomegalovirus exposure and HLA in healthy donors. 60 Vbeta and 13 Jbeta primers were used in PCR. TCRdb's table, derived via immunoSEQ multiplex PCR, lists solely in-frame clones and lacks some. The sample records 110,000 or so clones, 67% being singletons. This clone has a handful of counts. V was trimmed by 10 bases and J by 7 bases, leaving 16 bases between them. The CDR3 length is 12 residues. Germline CDR1 LNHDA, CDR2 SQIVND (reference sequence). The chain carries TRBV19 and TRBJ1-1, with D maybe TRBD1 (5 bases). The clonotype was recovered from a man younger than 30 in good health and CMV-seropositive. The sequenced material came from PBMCs. The CDR3 bases are TGTGCCACGCCAACTTGGGGGGGTGAAGCTTTCTTT. It encodes CATPTWGGEAFF.